The rows below give T cell receptor beta chains drawn from one sample of a study of CD8 T cells in ankylosing spondylitis. TCRdb called the 5' RACE reads again in MiXCR, with one record for every CDR3 protein. Seen here are about 440,000 distinct CDR3 sequences, 17% observed once, and the top ten hold under 1.2%. What was sequenced was blood, either unsorted or a sorted T cell fraction (not recorded which). These receptors all come from a male donor with ankylosing spondylitis. CDR3s include the opening cysteine and the closing phenylalanine or tryptophan. The D gene is left open where the match is weak.

>TRBD1|TRBV12-3/TRBV12-4|15
CASSPGTGGANVLTF
>TRBD2|TRBV5-1|17
CASSPQGLAGGYNEQFF
>TRBD2|TRBV3-1|17
CASSHPREGVSYNEQFF
>-|TRBV12-3/TRBV12-4|14
CASSGGQVNQPQHF
>-|TRBV5-1|12
CASSVSGYEQYF
>TRBD1|TRBV20-1|14
CSAPQGLAKNIQYF
>TRBD1|TRBV4-1|20
CASSQDLRGTGGRGEQPQHF
>-|TRBV20-1|14
CSTRTIGGAKTQYF
>TRBD2|TRBV11-2|18
CASSQWGLAGGSTDTQYF
>-|TRBV2|11
CASSINYEQYF
>TRBD1|TRBV5-1|14
CASSQGQGVQPQHF
>TRBD1|TRBV19|17
CASSTSSGTGLYNEQFF
>-|TRBV11-2|14
CASSSRPDSYEQYF
>-|TRBV18|13
CASSLRDTDTQYF
>-|TRBV12-3/TRBV12-4|11
CASSFDYEQYF
>-|TRBV6-1|14
CASRTGFRNYGYTF
>-|TRBV15|13
CATSRQTRAEQFF
>TRBD2|TRBV7-3|14
CASRLAGATGELFF
>-|TRBV29-1|11
CSVSSEETQYF
>TRBD2|TRBV19|15
CASSASGGTYNEQFF
>TRBD1|TRBV20-1|14
CSVRGTGGSQPQHF
>TRBD1|TRBV5-6|15
CASRGAGGGTDTQYF
>-|TRBV25-1|13
CASQDRDNSPLHF
>-|TRBV2|12
CASTLGDNEQFF
>-|TRBV5-1|14
CASGLRDSGSPQYF
>-|TRBV29-1|12
CSVGRNSYEQYF
>-|TRBV5-8|15
CASSPSLLNTGELFF
>-|TRBV6-2/TRBV6-3|13
CASNGGAPNEQFF
>-|TRBV20-1|14
CSAARGGSSYEQYF
>-|TRBV14|15
CASSPGLLLEYEQYF
>-|TRBV5-1|16
CASSLVGSTGANVLTF
>TRBD1|TRBV5-1|14
CASRFDRGVSEAFF
>-|TRBV28|15
CASRHSSSKNTEAFF
>TRBD1|TRBV5-1|13
CASSSGQGLEAFF
>-|TRBV15|14
CATNKGGGTDTQYF
>TRBD2|TRBV20-1|15
CSARDRGGPRNEQFF
>-|TRBV18|13
CASSPPPHEKLFF